The rows below give T cell receptor beta chains drawn from one sample of a study of blood T cell repertoires in COVID-19. Repertoires were generated with immunoSEQ multiplex PCR, while TCRdb's copy carries only in-frame clones and drops some. The sample holds about 120,000 clones, roughly 91% seen once. Sequencing was done on a sample of peripheral blood. The receptor set was obtained from a man aged 55 to 70 with COVID-19, enrolled during active disease. Both conserved end residues are part of each CDR3. Each record gives: D gene, clone size, J gene, V gene, CDR3 protein, CDR3 DNA. D genes are given only for firm matches. Expanded clones are given a class, and other clones once, few, many or no size at all.

NA NA TRBJ2-7 TRBV6-6 CASSQPGHQASGYEQYF TGTGCCAGCAGTCAACCGGGACACCAGGCGAGCGGCTACGAGCAGTACTTC
TRBD1 once TRBJ1-5 TRBV28 CASTPDREVNQPQHF TGTGCCAGCACCCCGGACAGGGAGGTCAATCAGCCCCAGCATTTT
NA NA TRBJ1-5 TRBV6-1 CASSDVRGRQPQHF TGTGCCAGCAGTGATGTAAGGGGAAGGCAGCCCCAGCATTTT
NA once TRBJ1-6 TRBV7-2 CASSSALQGQLANSPLHF TGTGCCAGCAGCTCAGCCCTACAGGGCCAACTTGCCAATTCACCCCTCCACTTT
NA few TRBJ2-2 TRBV6-5 CASSSKDTYTGELFF TGTGCCAGCAGTTCCAAGGACACCTACACCGGGGAGCTGTTTTTT
NA once TRBJ2-7 TRBV12-3/TRBV12-4 CASRQKPNYEQYF TGTGCCAGCAGACAGAAACCGAACTACGAGCAGTACTTC
NA NA TRBJ1-5 TRBV12-5 CASAGGVNQPQHF TGTGCTAGTGCCGGGGGGGTCAATCAGCCCCAGCATTTT
NA NA TRBJ1-3 TRBV10-3 CAISEGGSGNTIYF TGTGCCATCAGTGAGGGAGGATCAGGAAACACCATATATTTT
NA NA TRBJ1-4 TRBV9 CASSRLGGALNEKLFF TGTGCCAGCAGCCGACTAGGGGGGGCGCTTAATGAAAAACTGTTTTTT
NA NA TRBJ1-2 TRBV29-1 CSVTDRIYGYTF TGCAGCGTTACCGACAGGATATATGGCTACACCTTC
TRBD2 once TRBJ2-7 TRBV12-3/TRBV12-4 CASRASGAYEQYF TGTGCCAGCCGCGCTAGCGGGGCCTACGAGCAGTACTTC
NA NA TRBJ1-1 TRBV18 CASSPNGRQNTEAFF TGTGCCAGCTCCCCCAACGGCAGGCAGAACACTGAAGCTTTCTTT
TRBD1 NA TRBJ1-1 TRBV28 CASSRKQGAQMNTEAFF TGTGCCAGCAGCCGCAAACAGGGGGCCCAGATGAACACTGAAGCTTTCTTT
TRBD1 NA TRBJ1-1 TRBV6-5 CASSITGGTEAFF TGTGCCAGCAGCATAACAGGGGGCACTGAAGCTTTCTTT
NA few TRBJ2-7 TRBV12-3/TRBV12-4 CASSRGLYEQYF TGTGCCAGCAGTCGGGGACTTTACGAGCAGTACTTC
TRBD1 once TRBJ1-2 TRBV30 CASEGTGGGYTF TGTGCCTCGGAGGGGACAGGAGGTGGCTACACCTTC
NA NA TRBJ1-1 TRBV7-8 CASSKLPPAGMNTEAFF TGTGCCAGCAGCAAATTACCCCCCGCAGGGATGAACACTGAAGCTTTCTTT
NA NA TRBJ2-6 TRBV6-2/TRBV6-3 CASSYLRTLQGANVLTF TGTGCCAGCAGTTACCTGAGGACTCTCCAGGGGGCCAACGTCCTGACTTTC
NA many TRBJ2-1 TRBV27 CASSLRGRGFNEQFF TGTGCCAGCAGTTTAAGGGGAAGGGGGTTTAATGAGCAGTTCTTC
NA NA TRBJ1-6 TRBV5-5 CASSYGTGSPLHF TGTGCCAGCAGCTACGGGACTGGGTCACCCCTCCACTTT
NA NA TRBJ1-2 TRBV2 CASSDSSPLYGYTF TGTGCCAGCAGTGATTCAAGCCCACTCTATGGCTACACCTTC
TRBD1 NA TRBJ1-5 TRBV29-1 CSVAGTGDGQPQHF TGCAGCGTAGCTGGGACAGGGGACGGTCAGCCCCAGCATTTT
NA NA TRBJ1-5 TRBV6-6 CASTLFGVSNQPQHF TGTGCCAGCACTCTCTTCGGGGTTAGCAATCAGCCCCAGCATTTT
TRBD2 NA TRBJ2-2 TRBV5-1 CASSLEGLNTGELFF TGCGCCAGCAGCTTGGAGGGACTAAACACCGGGGAGCTGTTTTTT
NA NA TRBJ1-1 TRBV6-5 CASSPPGGYTEAFF TGTGCCAGCAGCCCGCCGGGGGGGTACACTGAAGCTTTCTTT
TRBD1 NA TRBJ1-5 TRBV9 CASSPGQGAGQPQHF TGTGCCAGCAGCCCAGGACAGGGGGCGGGCCAGCCCCAGCATTTT
NA NA TRBJ1-1 TRBV5-4 CASSRRSENTEAFF TGTGCCAGCAGCCGGAGGTCAGAGAACACTGAAGCTTTCTTT
NA NA TRBJ2-5 TRBV7-3 CASSLSAGQETQYF TGTGCCAGCAGCTTATCTGCAGGCCAAGAGACCCAGTACTTC
NA NA TRBJ1-5 TRBV5-8 CASSLVRENQPQHF TGTGCCAGCAGCTTGGTGAGGGAGAATCAGCCCCAGCATTTT
NA NA TRBJ1-2 TRBV2 CASTEGPLYGYTF TGTGCCAGCACGGAGGGACCTCTCTATGGCTACACCTTC
NA once TRBJ1-3 TRBV12-3/TRBV12-4 CASTPGNTIYF TGTGCCAGCACTCCTGGAAACACCATATATTTT
NA few TRBJ1-6 TRBV9 CASSEQTNNSPLHF TGTGCCAGCAGCGAGCAGACTAATAATTCACCCCTCCACTTT
NA NA TRBJ1-1 TRBV6-1 CASSENYNTEAFF TGTGCCAGCAGTGAAAACTACAACACTGAAGCTTTCTTT
NA NA TRBJ1-5 TRBV19 CASSMWMSGPQHF TGTGCCAGTAGTATGTGGATGTCGGGGCCCCAGCATTTT
TRBD2 NA TRBJ2-1 TRBV7-8 CASSVRTSGAYNEQFF TGTGCCAGCAGCGTGCGGACTAGCGGTGCCTACAATGAGCAGTTCTTC
NA NA TRBJ2-3 TRBV28 CASSLGQVGTQYF TGTGCCAGCTCCTTGGGGCAAGTCGGAACGCAGTATTTT
NA NA TRBJ1-1 TRBV28 CASSPHGGRGTEAFF TGTGCCAGCAGTCCTCATGGGGGAAGGGGGACTGAAGCTTTCTTT
TRBD1 NA TRBJ1-1 TRBV18 CASSPLRTGNTEAFF TGTGCCAGCTCACCACTACGGACAGGGAACACTGAAGCTTTCTTT
NA NA TRBJ2-5 TRBV7-2 CASSPARTQYF TGTGCCAGCAGCCCCGCCAGGACCCAGTACTTC
NA NA TRBJ1-1 TRBV5-4 CASSPGAGESEAFF TGTGCCAGCAGCCCTGGGGCGGGAGAATCTGAAGCTTTCTTT
NA NA TRBJ1-1 TRBV18 CASSSLNGGENSEAFF TGTGCCAGCTCATCATTGAATGGAGGGGAGAACTCTGAAGCTTTCTTT
NA NA TRBJ1-2 TRBV5-1 CASSTDSFPYGYTF TGCGCCAGCAGCACCGACTCGTTTCCCTATGGCTACACCTTC
TRBD1 NA TRBJ1-4 TRBV5-1 CASSRTGGNEKLFF TGCGCCAGCAGCCGGACAGGGGGCAATGAAAAACTGTTTTTT
TRBD2 NA TRBJ2-7 TRBV2 CATWGGMNEQYF TGTGCCACCTGGGGGGGGATGAACGAGCAGTACTTC
TRBD1 NA TRBJ1-5 TRBV4-3 CASSQEPGGVDQPQHF TGCGCCAGCAGCCAAGAACCAGGGGGCGTAGATCAGCCCCAGCATTTT
NA NA TRBJ1-6 TRBV7-6 CASSVTGAGGYSPLHF TGTGCCAGCAGCGTAACAGGCGCCGGGGGATATTCACCCCTCCACTTT
TRBD1 NA TRBJ1-5 TRBV27 CASSLGQGANQPQHF TGTGCCAGCAGTTTGGGTCAGGGGGCAAATCAGCCCCAGCATTTT
TRBD2 NA TRBJ2-3 TRBV7-6 CASSLRAAGGVDTQYF TGTGCCAGCAGCTTACGCGCTGCGGGGGGGGTAGATACGCAGTATTTT
NA NA TRBJ2-2 TRBV4-1 CASSHSKGDTGELFF TGCGCCAGCAGCCACTCAAAAGGGGACACCGGGGAGCTGTTTTTT
TRBD1 NA TRBJ2-7 TRBV3-1/TRBV3-2 CASSHFSTGRRDEQYF TGTGCCAGCAGCCATTTTTCGACAGGGCGTCGGGACGAGCAGTACTTC
TRBD1 NA TRBJ1-3 TRBV28 CASIGQGGNTIYF TGTGCCAGCATCGGACAGGGGGGAAACACCATATATTTT
TRBD1 NA TRBJ1-4 TRBV5-1 CARASGTDNEKLFF TGCGCCCGAGCTTCCGGGACAGATAATGAAAAACTGTTTTTT